The clone carrying this T cell receptor beta chain was counted ten times or more. Its antigen is not known. Researchers amplified the TCR beta CDR3 regions from RNA transcripts. HTBI primers were used for first-round RT-PCR of the TCR CDR3. Each CDR3 protein is one row after TCRdb ran MiXCR on the multiplex PCR reads. The sample records about 640,000 distinct CDR3 sequences, around 20% being singletons. Clinical symptoms, serum thyroxine and TRAb, thyroid ultrasound and orbital computed tomography were used for the diagnoses. This specimen belongs to a study of T cells in Graves' hyperthyroidism and ophthalmopathy. Study as a whole: Peripheral blood was collected at initial diagnosis, before any treatment. The study's findings and limits: The model anticipated ophthalmopathy a median about 7.1 months pre-onset.

Germline V gene lookup returns CDR1 MDHEN and CDR2 SYDVKM. The CDR3 spans 12 residues. Between the trimmed V and J ends, which lost 4 bases and 9 bases, there was a span of 10 bases. This rearrangement joins TRBV28 to TRBJ1-5; D is ambiguous. The receptor comes from a man aged 25-40 years with Graves' ophthalmopathy. Sequencing input: blood. The CDR3 spells CASSSTGWPQHF. CDR3 nucleotides: TGTGCCAGCAGTTCGACTGGTTGGCCCCAGCATTTT.